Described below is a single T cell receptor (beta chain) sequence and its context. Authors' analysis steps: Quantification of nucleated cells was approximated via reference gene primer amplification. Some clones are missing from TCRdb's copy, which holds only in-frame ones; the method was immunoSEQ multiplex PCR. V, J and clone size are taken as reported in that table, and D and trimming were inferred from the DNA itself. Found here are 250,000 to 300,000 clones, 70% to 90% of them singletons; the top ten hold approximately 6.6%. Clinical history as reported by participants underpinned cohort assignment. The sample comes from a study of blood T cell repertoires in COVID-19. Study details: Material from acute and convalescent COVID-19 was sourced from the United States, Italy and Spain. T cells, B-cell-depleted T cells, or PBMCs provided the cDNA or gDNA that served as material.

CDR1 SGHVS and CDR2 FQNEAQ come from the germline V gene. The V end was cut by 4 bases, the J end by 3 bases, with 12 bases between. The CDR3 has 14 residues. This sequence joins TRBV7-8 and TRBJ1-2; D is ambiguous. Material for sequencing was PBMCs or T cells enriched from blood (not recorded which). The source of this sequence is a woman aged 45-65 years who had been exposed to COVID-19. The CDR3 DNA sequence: TGTGCCAGCAGCTCAGAGGGCGCGGACTATGGCTACACCTTC. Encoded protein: CASSSEGADYGYTF.